This T cell receptor (beta chain) was obtained from a study of T cell changes during pregnancy in multiple sclerosis. V shed 0 bases, J shed 3 bases, and the junction held 4 bases outside the gene matches. Looked up from germline, CDR1 is LGHNA and CDR2 is YSLEER. The CDR3 extends over 15 amino acids. Method: immunoSEQ multiplex PCR; TCRdb's copy keeps in-frame clones and lacks some. The data hold around 16,000 clones, with 65% to 90% observed a single time. Here the sequenced sample was CD8+ T cells from peripheral blood mononuclear cells, taken after pregnancy. This TCR derives from a female donor in good health, enrolled as a control in a pregnancy study. The chain employs TRBV4-3 and TRBJ2-7, with 8 bases matching TRBD2. CDR3 in amino acids: CASSQDAGGLYEQYF. The DNA for the CDR3 is TGCGCCAGCAGCCAAGACGCGGGGGGACTCTACGAGCAGTACTTC.